The rows below give T cell receptor beta chains drawn from one sample of a study of OX40 agonist ivuxolimab in advanced cancers. Clones were read by immunoSEQ multiplex PCR, and TCRdb kept only the in-frame ones, dropping some. In the table there are roughly 24,000 clones, more than 80% of which are singletons. The sequences come from CD4+ or CD8+ T cells sorted from blood, collected in a trial of the OX40 agonist ivuxolimab. These receptors were collected from an adult with an advanced solid tumor such as melanoma, head and neck, liver or kidney cancer. The CDR3 runs from the conserved cysteine through the conserved F or W. The order of the fields is V gene, clone size, J gene, D gene, CDR3 DNA, CDR3 protein. A D gene is named only where the DNA matches it firmly. For some rows the clone size is stated as once, few or many, or as a class when expanded; others skip it.

v_call: TRBV27; clone_size: -; j_call: TRBJ1-4; d_call: -; cdr3_nt: TGTGCCCACAGCAGTTGGCAGGGAGCTAATGAAAAACTGTTTTTT; cdr3_aa: CAHSSWQGANEKLFF
v_call: TRBV5-1; clone_size: -; j_call: TRBJ2-1; d_call: TRBD2; cdr3_nt: TGCGCCAGTGGGACTAGCGGGGGCTTTGAGCAGTTCTTC; cdr3_aa: CASGTSGGFEQFF
v_call: TRBV6-5; clone_size: -; j_call: TRBJ1-1; d_call: -; cdr3_nt: TGTGCCAGCAGTTACTCTGAGGGTTTCTCTGAAGCTTTCTTT; cdr3_aa: CASSYSEGFSEAFF
v_call: TRBV5-6; clone_size: -; j_call: TRBJ2-3; d_call: TRBD2; cdr3_nt: TGTGCCAGCAGCATCGGGGGGACCTACACAGATACGCAGTATTTT; cdr3_aa: CASSIGGTYTDTQYF
v_call: TRBV10-1; clone_size: -; j_call: TRBJ2-4; d_call: TRBD2; cdr3_nt: TGCGCCAGCAGTCGAGCGGGGGGGCTTTTCCCCTCGGCCAAAAACATTCAGTACTTC; cdr3_aa: CASSRAGGLFPSAKNIQYF
v_call: TRBV7-8; clone_size: -; j_call: TRBJ1-2; d_call: TRBD1; cdr3_nt: TGTGCCAGCAGCCCCCTAAACCCAACAGGGGGGGATGGCTACACCTTC; cdr3_aa: CASSPLNPTGGDGYTF
v_call: TRBV11-2; clone_size: few; j_call: TRBJ2-7; d_call: -; cdr3_nt: TGTGCCAGCAGCTTACGGGACACCCACTACGAGCAGTACTTC; cdr3_aa: CASSLRDTHYEQYF
v_call: TRBV13; clone_size: -; j_call: TRBJ2-1; d_call: -; cdr3_nt: TGTGCCAGCAGCTTTAGTCAGGGGGGTCGAAATGAGCAGTTCTTC; cdr3_aa: CASSFSQGGRNEQFF
v_call: TRBV4-3; clone_size: -; j_call: TRBJ1-2; d_call: -; cdr3_nt: TGCGCCAGCAGCCAAGATTACGGCCGACGGAACTATGGCTACACCTTC; cdr3_aa: CASSQDYGRRNYGYTF
v_call: TRBV11-2; clone_size: -; j_call: TRBJ1-6; d_call: -; cdr3_nt: TGTGCCAGCAGCTTATATCGGGATTTGAGCTCCTATAATTCACCCCTCCACTTT; cdr3_aa: CASSLYRDLSSYNSPLHF
v_call: TRBV6-5; clone_size: -; j_call: TRBJ2-2; d_call: -; cdr3_nt: TGTGCCAGCAGTCTCAGGGGTAGCACCGGGGAGCTGTTTTTT; cdr3_aa: CASSLRGSTGELFF
v_call: TRBV2; clone_size: -; j_call: TRBJ2-3; d_call: TRBD1; cdr3_nt: TGTGCCAGCAGTCCAAGGGACAGGGCCACAGATACGCAGTATTTT; cdr3_aa: CASSPRDRATDTQYF
v_call: TRBV29-1; clone_size: -; j_call: TRBJ1-2; d_call: -; cdr3_nt: TGCAGCGTCCCCTCAAGAGTGGGCTATGGCTACACCTTC; cdr3_aa: CSVPSRVGYGYTF
v_call: TRBV11-3; clone_size: -; j_call: TRBJ1-3; d_call: -; cdr3_nt: TGTGCCAGCAGCCTATATCCATCTGGAAACACCATATATTTT; cdr3_aa: CASSLYPSGNTIYF
v_call: TRBV4-1; clone_size: -; j_call: TRBJ1-1; d_call: -; cdr3_nt: TGCGCCAGCAGCCAAGTACCCGTAACTGAAGCTTTCTTT; cdr3_aa: CASSQVPVTEAFF
v_call: TRBV7-7; clone_size: -; j_call: TRBJ2-5; d_call: TRBD2; cdr3_nt: TGTGCCAGCAGCCCTGGGACTAGCGGGGTCGAGGGGCAAGAGACCCAGTACTTC; cdr3_aa: CASSPGTSGVEGQETQYF
v_call: TRBV5-4; clone_size: -; j_call: TRBJ1-2; d_call: TRBD1; cdr3_nt: TGTGCCAGCAGCCGGGACAGGGGCCATGGCGTCTATGGCTACACCTTC; cdr3_aa: CASSRDRGHGVYGYTF
v_call: TRBV4-1; clone_size: few; j_call: TRBJ2-7; d_call: -; cdr3_nt: TGCGCCAGCAGCCAAGTTTCAGGCGGCGAATACGAGCAGTACTTC; cdr3_aa: CASSQVSGGEYEQYF
v_call: TRBV4-3; clone_size: -; j_call: TRBJ1-1; d_call: -; cdr3_nt: TGCGCCAGCAGCCAAGATGGGGCGAACACTGAAGCTTTCTTT; cdr3_aa: CASSQDGANTEAFF
v_call: TRBV4-3; clone_size: -; j_call: TRBJ2-7; d_call: TRBD2; cdr3_nt: TGCGCCAGCAGCCCTTGGGGGGGAGACTCCTACGAGCAGTACTTC; cdr3_aa: CASSPWGGDSYEQYF
v_call: TRBV6-6; clone_size: -; j_call: TRBJ2-7; d_call: -; cdr3_nt: TGTGCCAGCAGTTACGGGTCACGGGCTTCCTACGAGCAGTACTTC; cdr3_aa: CASSYGSRASYEQYF
v_call: TRBV27; clone_size: -; j_call: TRBJ1-6; d_call: -; cdr3_nt: TGTGCCAGCAGTTTAGGGGGAACTAGTAATTCACCCCTCCACTTT; cdr3_aa: CASSLGGTSNSPLHF
v_call: TRBV4-3; clone_size: -; j_call: TRBJ2-7; d_call: TRBD1; cdr3_nt: TGCGCCAGCAGCCCTGGACAGGGGCGCTACGAGCAGTACTTC; cdr3_aa: CASSPGQGRYEQYF
v_call: TRBV19; clone_size: -; j_call: TRBJ1-3; d_call: -; cdr3_nt: TGTGCCAGTAGTATACGGCAGGGGTCTGGAAACACCATATATTTT; cdr3_aa: CASSIRQGSGNTIYF
v_call: TRBV19; clone_size: -; j_call: TRBJ2-7; d_call: -; cdr3_nt: TGTGCCAGTAGTATATCTGGGGAGATCTACGAGCAGTACTTC; cdr3_aa: CASSISGEIYEQYF
v_call: TRBV7-9; clone_size: -; j_call: TRBJ2-7; d_call: TRBD2; cdr3_nt: TGTGCCAGCAGCTTACCCAGCGGGGGGGCCCCCGAGCAGTACTTC; cdr3_aa: CASSLPSGGAPEQYF
v_call: TRBV7-8; clone_size: -; j_call: TRBJ1-6; d_call: -; cdr3_nt: TGTGCCAGCAGCTTAGCGCGGGGAGGGGGTTCACCCCTCCACTTT; cdr3_aa: CASSLARGGGSPLHF
v_call: TRBV14; clone_size: medium-sized; j_call: TRBJ1-1; d_call: -; cdr3_nt: TGTGCCAGCAGCCCGGACAGCATGAACACTGAAGCTTTCTTT; cdr3_aa: CASSPDSMNTEAFF
v_call: TRBV27; clone_size: -; j_call: TRBJ2-1; d_call: -; cdr3_nt: TGTGCCAGCAGTTTATCACAGGGAATTTTGATCAATGAGCAGTTCTTC; cdr3_aa: CASSLSQGILINEQFF
v_call: TRBV7-7; clone_size: -; j_call: TRBJ2-1; d_call: -; cdr3_nt: TGTGCCAGCAGCTTAGCGTACGGGGGGCAGGAAAATGAGCAGTTCTTC; cdr3_aa: CASSLAYGGQENEQFF
v_call: TRBV4-3; clone_size: -; j_call: TRBJ2-7; d_call: TRBD1; cdr3_nt: TGCGCCAGCAGCCCCGGGACAGGGGATGCCGAGCAGTACTTC; cdr3_aa: CASSPGTGDAEQYF
v_call: TRBV7-2; clone_size: -; j_call: TRBJ1-5; d_call: TRBD1; cdr3_nt: TGTGCCAGCAGCTTAAAGCCAGGGGGCGGTCAGCCCCAGCATTTT; cdr3_aa: CASSLKPGGGQPQHF
v_call: TRBV7-9; clone_size: -; j_call: TRBJ1-2; d_call: -; cdr3_nt: TGTGCCAGCAGCCTTTACCTCATAGAATATGGCTACACCTTC; cdr3_aa: CASSLYLIEYGYTF
v_call: TRBV2; clone_size: -; j_call: TRBJ1-6; d_call: -; cdr3_nt: TGTGCCAGCAGTGAAGCTGAGGGGCCACCCCTCCACTTT; cdr3_aa: CASSEAEGPPLHF
v_call: TRBV2; clone_size: -; j_call: TRBJ2-1; d_call: TRBD2; cdr3_nt: TGTGCCAGCAGTTCAACGCGGGGGGGCCGAAACAATGAGCAGTTCTTC; cdr3_aa: CASSSTRGGRNNEQFF
v_call: TRBV9; clone_size: -; j_call: TRBJ2-2; d_call: -; cdr3_nt: TGTGCCAGCAGCGTATCGAGCACCGGGGAGCTGTTTTTT; cdr3_aa: CASSVSSTGELFF
v_call: TRBV19; clone_size: -; j_call: TRBJ2-7; d_call: TRBD1; cdr3_nt: TGTGCCACTGGGACAGGGGGCCTGGGGCAGTACTTC; cdr3_aa: CATGTGGLGQYF
v_call: TRBV4-3; clone_size: -; j_call: TRBJ2-4; d_call: TRBD2; cdr3_nt: TGCGCCAGCAGCCAATTTAGCGGGGGGGCGGACATTCAGTACTTC; cdr3_aa: CASSQFSGGADIQYF
v_call: TRBV6-5; clone_size: -; j_call: TRBJ1-2; d_call: -; cdr3_nt: TGTGCCAGCAGTTATCCGGAAGGCTACACCTTC; cdr3_aa: CASSYPEGYTF
v_call: TRBV6-4; clone_size: -; j_call: TRBJ2-3; d_call: TRBD1; cdr3_nt: TGTGCCAGCAGTCTGGACAGGGCAGTCAGCACAGATACGCAGTATTTT; cdr3_aa: CASSLDRAVSTDTQYF
v_call: TRBV19; clone_size: -; j_call: TRBJ1-1; d_call: -; cdr3_nt: TGTGCCAGTCGGGACGGCCACACTGAAGCTTTCTTT; cdr3_aa: CASRDGHTEAFF
v_call: TRBV7-3; clone_size: -; j_call: TRBJ2-5; d_call: TRBD1; cdr3_nt: TGTGCCAGCAGCTCGGGTGACAGGGGGCATTTTGAGCAGTACTTC; cdr3_aa: CASSSGDRGHFEQYF
v_call: TRBV7-9; clone_size: -; j_call: TRBJ2-5; d_call: -; cdr3_nt: TGTGCCAGCAGCTTTAAGGGAGGACAGGACCGAGAGACCCAGTACTTC; cdr3_aa: CASSFKGGQDRETQYF